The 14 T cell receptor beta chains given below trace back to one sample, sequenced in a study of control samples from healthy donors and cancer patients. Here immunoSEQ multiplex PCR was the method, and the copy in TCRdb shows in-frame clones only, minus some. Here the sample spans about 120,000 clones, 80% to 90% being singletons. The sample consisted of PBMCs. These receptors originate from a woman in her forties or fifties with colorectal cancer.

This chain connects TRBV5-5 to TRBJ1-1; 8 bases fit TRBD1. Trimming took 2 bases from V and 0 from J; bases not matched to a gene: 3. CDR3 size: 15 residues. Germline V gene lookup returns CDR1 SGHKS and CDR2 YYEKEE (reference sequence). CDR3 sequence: CASSFGQGLNTEAFF. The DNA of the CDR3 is TGTGCCAGCAGCTTCGGACAGGGATTGAACACTGAAGCTTTCTTT.

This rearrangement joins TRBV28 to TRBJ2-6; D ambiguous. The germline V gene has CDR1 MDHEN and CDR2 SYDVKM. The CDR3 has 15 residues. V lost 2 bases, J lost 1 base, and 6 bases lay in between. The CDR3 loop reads CASSLLRSGANVLTF. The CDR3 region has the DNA TGTGCCAGCAGTTTACTCAGATCTGGGGCCAACGTCCTGACTTTC.

CDR3 in amino acids: CASSLTGDRDLSEAFF. The CDR3, as DNA: TGTGCCAGCAGCTTAACGGGGGACAGGGATTTGAGTGAAGCTTTCTTT. The chain employs TRBV7-3 and TRBJ1-1; 9 bases are a match to TRBD1. The CDR3 extends over 16 amino acids. Germline assignment: CDR1 SGHTA and CDR2 FQGTGA. Trimming at V came to 0 bases and at J to 7 bases, leaving 9 bases not matched to a gene.

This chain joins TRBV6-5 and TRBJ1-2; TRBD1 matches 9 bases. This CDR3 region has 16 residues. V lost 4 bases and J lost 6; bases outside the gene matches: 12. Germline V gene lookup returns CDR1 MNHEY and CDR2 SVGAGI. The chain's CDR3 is CASSSTEPGQGDGYTF. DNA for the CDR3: TGTGCCAGCAGTTCGACGGAACCGGGACAGGGCGATGGCTACACCTTC.

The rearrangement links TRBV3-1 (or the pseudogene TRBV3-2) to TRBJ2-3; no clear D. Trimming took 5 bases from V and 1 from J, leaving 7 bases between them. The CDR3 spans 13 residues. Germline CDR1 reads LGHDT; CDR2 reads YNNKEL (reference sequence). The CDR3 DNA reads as TGTGCCAGCAGCTCCACCCGCACAGATACGCAGTATTTT. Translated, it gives CASSSTRTDTQYF.

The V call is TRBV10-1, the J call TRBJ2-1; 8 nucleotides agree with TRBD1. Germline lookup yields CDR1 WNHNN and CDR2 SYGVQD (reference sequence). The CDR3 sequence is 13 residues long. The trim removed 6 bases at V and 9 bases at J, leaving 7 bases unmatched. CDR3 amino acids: CASREDRGGEQFF. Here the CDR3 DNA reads TGCGCCAGCAGAGAAGACAGGGGAGGTGAGCAGTTCTTC.

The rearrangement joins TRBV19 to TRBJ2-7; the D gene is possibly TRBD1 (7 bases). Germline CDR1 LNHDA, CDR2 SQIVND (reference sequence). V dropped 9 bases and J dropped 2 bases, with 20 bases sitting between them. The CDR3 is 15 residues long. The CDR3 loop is CASRPNRGGAYEQYF. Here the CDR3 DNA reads TGTGCCAGCAGACCGAACAGGGGAGGTGCCTACGAGCAGTACTTC. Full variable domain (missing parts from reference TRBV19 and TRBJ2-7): DGGITQSPKYLFRKEGQNVTLSCEQNLNHDAMYWYRQDPGQGLRLIYYSQIVNDFQKGDIAEGYSVSREKKESFPLTVTSAQKNPTAFYLCASRPNRGGAYEQYFGPGTRLTVT.

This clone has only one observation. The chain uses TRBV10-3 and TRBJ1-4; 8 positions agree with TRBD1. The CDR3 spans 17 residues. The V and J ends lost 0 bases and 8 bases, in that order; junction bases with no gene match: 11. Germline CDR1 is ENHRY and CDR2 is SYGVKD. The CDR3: CAISESGIGQGGEKLFF. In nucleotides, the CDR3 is TGTGCCATCAGTGAGTCCGGTATCGGACAGGGCGGGGAAAAACTGTTTTTT.

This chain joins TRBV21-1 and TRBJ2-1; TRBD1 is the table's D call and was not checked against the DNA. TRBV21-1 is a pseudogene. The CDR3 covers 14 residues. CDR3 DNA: TGTGCCAGCACCGACAGGACAGCAAACAATGAGCAGTTCTTC. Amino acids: CASTDRTANNEQFF.

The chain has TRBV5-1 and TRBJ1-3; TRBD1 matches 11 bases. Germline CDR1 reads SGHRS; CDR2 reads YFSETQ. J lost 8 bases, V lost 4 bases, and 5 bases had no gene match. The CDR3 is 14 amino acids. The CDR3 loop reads CASSPGQGADTIYF. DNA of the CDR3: TGCGCCAGCAGCCCAGGACAGGGGGCAGACACCATATATTTT.

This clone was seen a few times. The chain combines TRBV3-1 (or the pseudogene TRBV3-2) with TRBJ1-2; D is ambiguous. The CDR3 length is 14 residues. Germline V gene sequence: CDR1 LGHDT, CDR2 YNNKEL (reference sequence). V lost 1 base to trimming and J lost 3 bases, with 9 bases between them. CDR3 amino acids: CASSQGLRDYGYTF. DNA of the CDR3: TGTGCCAGCAGCCAAGGTTTGAGAGACTATGGCTACACCTTC.

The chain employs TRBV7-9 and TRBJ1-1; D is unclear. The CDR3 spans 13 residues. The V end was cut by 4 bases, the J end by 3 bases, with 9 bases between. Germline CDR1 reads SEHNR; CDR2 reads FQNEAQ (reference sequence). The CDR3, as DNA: TGTGCCAGCAGCTCCCCCCTGGACACTGAAGCTTTCTTT. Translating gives CASSSPLDTEAFF. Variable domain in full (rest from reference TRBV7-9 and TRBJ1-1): DTGVSQNPRHKITKRGQNVTFRCDPISEHNRLYWYRQTLGQGPEFLTYFQNEAQLEKSRLLSDRFSAERPKGSFSTLEIQRTEQGDSAMYLCASSSPLDTEAFFGQGTRLTVV.

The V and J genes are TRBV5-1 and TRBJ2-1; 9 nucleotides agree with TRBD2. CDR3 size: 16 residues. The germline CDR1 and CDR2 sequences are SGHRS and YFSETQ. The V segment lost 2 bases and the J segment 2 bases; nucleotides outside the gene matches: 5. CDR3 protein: CASSLRASGTYNEQFF. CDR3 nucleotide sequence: TGCGCCAGCAGCTTAAGGGCTAGCGGGACCTACAATGAGCAGTTCTTC.

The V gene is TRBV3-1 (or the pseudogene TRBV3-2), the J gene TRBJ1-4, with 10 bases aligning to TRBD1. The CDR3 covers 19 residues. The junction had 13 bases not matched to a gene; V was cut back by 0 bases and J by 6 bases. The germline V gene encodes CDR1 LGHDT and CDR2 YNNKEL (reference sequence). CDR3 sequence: CASSQDTALGGTGDEKLFF. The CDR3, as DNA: TGTGCCAGCAGCCAAGATACGGCCCTGGGCGGGACAGGGGATGAAAAACTGTTTTTT.